This TCR beta chain came from a study of blood T cell repertoires in COVID-19. Turning to the study itself: Sites across the United States, Italy and Spain contributed samples from acute and convalescent COVID-19.

The CDR3 runs 16 residues. After removal of 0 bases from V and 0 bases from J, the junction contained 4 bases not matched to a gene. CDR1 SGDLS and CDR2 YYNGEE come from the germline V gene. Seattle-derived patients entered the study during active infection and were followed longitudinally. Produced via immunoSEQ multiplex PCR; TCRdb's table is partial and in-frame only. The sample consists of 390,000 or so clones, around 90% of them appearing once. The sequenced sample was peripheral blood. V usage is TRBV9 and J usage is TRBJ2-5; 8 nucleotides line up with TRBD2. This TCR derives from a woman in her 30s with COVID-19, enrolled during active disease. This CDR3 is CASSVGVLADQETQYF. The CDR3 coding sequence is TGTGCCAGCAGCGTAGGAGTACTAGCGGACCAAGAGACCCAGTACTTC.